These 30 T cell receptor beta chains were sequenced from one sample in a study of T cells in Graves' hyperthyroidism and ophthalmopathy. The TCR beta CDR3 regions underwent amplification using RNA transcripts as the source. HTBI primers drove first-round RT-PCR of the TCR CDR3. Via MiXCR, TCRdb re-called the multiplex PCR reads, giving one row per CDR3 protein. The sample holds 300,000 to 450,000 distinct CDR3 sequences, 20% to 25% seen once. Material for sequencing was blood. The receptors come from a man aged 45 to 65 with Graves' hyperthyroidism.

V usage is TRBV19 and J usage is TRBJ1-2; D ambiguous. Trimming pared 6 bases from V and 6 bases from J, leaving 11 bases between. CDR3 length equals 12 residues. Germline V gene sequence: CDR1 LNHDA, CDR2 SQIVND (reference sequence). CDR3 protein: CASREAGHGYTF. The CDR3 bases are TGTGCCAGTAGAGAGGCGGGCCATGGCTACACCTTC. Together with reference TRBV19 and TRBJ1-2, the CDR3 gives the full variable domain: DGGITQSPKYLFRKEGQNVTLSCEQNLNHDAMYWYRQDPGQGLRLIYYSQIVNDFQKGDIAEGYSVSREKKESFPLTVTSAQKNPTAFYLCASREAGHGYTFGSGTRLTVV.

This clonotype was detected only a few times. The genes are TRBV20-1 and TRBJ1-1; D gene uncertain. Trimming pared 2 bases from V and 0 bases from J, leaving 16 bases between. The germline CDR1 and CDR2 sequences are DFQATT and SNEGSKA (reference sequence). This CDR3 has 16 amino acids. This CDR3 reads CSARRQTWAMNTEAFF. CDR3 coding DNA: TGCAGTGCTAGACGACAAACCTGGGCGATGAACACTGAAGCTTTCTTT.

V is TRBV20-1 and J is TRBJ2-5, with D tentatively TRBD1 (8 bases). This CDR3 contains 16 residues. Germline V gene lookup returns CDR1 DFQATT and CDR2 SNEGSKA (reference sequence). V lost 6 bases and J lost 2, with 22 bases in between. Here the CDR3 DNA reads TGCAGTGCACCCCCCGGGAGGACAGGGAGGCAAGAGACCCAGTACTTC. Encoded protein: CSAPPGRTGRQETQYF.

V gene TRBV12-3 or TRBV12-4 combines with J gene TRBJ2-1; 7 bases align to TRBD2. The J segment lost 9 bases and the V segment lost 4 bases, leaving 12 bases of the junction unmatched. The CDR3 contains 15 residues. Here the CDR3 reads CASSYPGRGTGEQFF. The CDR3 DNA reads TGTGCCAGCAGTTACCCGGGGAGGGGTACCGGTGAGCAGTTCTTC.

Many counts were recorded for this clonotype. This chain joins TRBV7-9 and TRBJ2-7; no clear D gene. The germline CDR1 and CDR2 sequences are SEHNR and FQNEAQ (reference sequence). CDR3 length: 14 amino acids. The V end lost 1 base, the J end lost 5 bases, and 12 bases lay between the germline ends. CDR3 amino acids: CASSLVLARDEQYF. DNA of the CDR3: TGTGCCAGCAGCTTAGTTTTAGCTCGCGACGAGCAGTACTTC.

This clonotype was recorded a few times. J is TRBJ1-3 and V is TRBV29-1; D might be TRBD1 (5 bases). V was cut by 6 bases and J by 0 bases, with 15 bases left in between. Germline V gene data show CDR1 as SQVTM and CDR2 as ANQGSEA. There are 15 residues in the CDR3. In DNA form, the CDR3 reads TGCAGCGTGAAAGGGACGGTAGACTCTGGAAACACCATATATTTT. Amino acids: CSVKGTVDSGNTIYF.

V is TRBV11-3 and J is TRBJ1-1; maybe TRBD1 (6 bases). Between the trimmed V and J ends, which lost 6 bases and 7 bases, there was a span of 15 bases. CDR1 and CDR2 (germline): SGHNT, YENEEA. CDR3 length: 13 residues. The CDR3 DNA is TGTGCCAGCAGTCCTACAGGGACCCATGAAGCTTTCTTT. It translates to CASSPTGTHEAFF.

The CDR3 loop is CASSKAGTTYEQYF. The CDR3 DNA sequence: TGTGCCAGCAGCAAAGCGGGAACGACCTACGAGCAGTACTTC. V and J are TRBV12-3 or TRBV12-4 and TRBJ2-7; 7 bases align to TRBD2. Trimming took 6 bases from V and 2 from J; bases not matched to a gene: 7. The length of the CDR3 is 14 residues.

The chain has TRBV7-2 and TRBJ2-7; tentative D call: TRBD1 (5 bases). CDR3 length: 16 amino acids. Trimming cost V 5 bases and J 5 bases, with 22 bases left between them. Germline-derived CDR1 and CDR2 are SGHTA and FQGNSA. The CDR3, as DNA: TGTGCCAGCAGCCTAAGGGGCGCCGTATACGGCCACGAGCAGTACTTC. This codes for CASSLRGAVYGHEQYF.

This clonotype occurred a few times. This chain links TRBV6-1 with TRBJ1-1; perhaps TRBD1 as D (6 bases). Trimming left V 6 bases short and J 4 bases short, with 21 bases between. There are 16 residues in the CDR3. Germline V CDR1 and CDR2: MNHNS, SASEGT. CDR3 region: CASSTGGAGASTEAFF. For the CDR3, the DNA is TGTGCCAGCAGCACCGGGGGGGCCGGGGCGAGCACTGAAGCTTTCTTT.

This chain connects TRBV30 to TRBJ2-7, with D hard to call. V lost 4 bases to trimming and J lost 0 bases, with 7 bases between them. The length of the CDR3 is 12 residues. CDR1 and CDR2 from the germline V gene are GTSNPN and SVGIG (reference sequence). CDR3 in DNA: TGTGCCTGGAACGGTGGCTCCTACGAGCAGTACTTC. Translating gives CAWNGGSYEQYF.

Concerning this clonotype: One base away lies a much larger clone, so this may be a sequencing read error. The chain uses TRBV29-1 and TRBJ1-1; TRBD1 is a possible D gene (5 bases). CDR1 and CDR2 from the germline V gene are SQVTM and ANQGSEA. This CDR3 comprises 13 residues. CDR3 residues: CSVVGATNTETFF. Written as DNA, the CDR3 is TGCAGCGTTGTAGGGGCGACGAACACTGAAACTTTCTTT.

This clonotype showed up many times. This chain connects TRBV28 to TRBJ2-7; the D gene is possibly TRBD2 (5 bases). This CDR3 has 12 amino acids. Trimming removed 8 bases at V and 3 bases at J, with 11 bases between. Per the germline V gene, CDR1 is MDHEN and CDR2 is SYDVKM. CDR3 protein: CASGGTLYEQYF. The CDR3 DNA is TGTGCCAGCGGAGGAACCCTCTACGAGCAGTACTTC. The full variable domain, with the rest looked up from reference TRBV28 and TRBJ2-7, is DVKVTQSSRYLVKRTGEKVFLECVQDMDHENMFWYRQDPGLGLRLIYFSYDVKMKEKGDIPEGYSVSREKKERFSLILESASTNQTSMYLCASGGTLYEQYFGPGTRLTVT.

A few counts support this clonotype. The chain joins TRBV6-5 to TRBJ2-2; no clear D gene. CDR1 MNHEY and CDR2 SVGAGI come from the germline V gene. Trimming took off 2 bases at V and 4 bases at J, with 2 bases between the two ends. This CDR3 has 12 residues. The CDR3 region is CASSYPTGELFF. The CDR3 DNA sequence: TGTGCCAGCAGTTACCCCACCGGGGAGCTGTTTTTT.

A few counts support this clonotype. The genes are TRBV20-1 and TRBJ2-5, with D hard to call. Trimming stripped 3 bases from V and 2 bases from J, with 7 bases between. The CDR3 consists of 12 residues. CDR1 and CDR2 from the germline V gene are DFQATT and SNEGSKA (reference sequence). Here the CDR3 DNA reads TGCAGTGCTAGGCCGTTACAAGAGACCCAGTACTTC. It specifies CSARPLQETQYF.

This clonotype has a handful of counts. The V call is TRBV7-2, the J call TRBJ2-1; 10 nucleotides line up with TRBD2. The CDR3 sequence is 14 residues long. Germline V gene lookup returns CDR1 SGHTA and CDR2 FQGNSA. V lost 1 base, J lost 8 bases, and 2 bases stayed unmatched. The DNA for the CDR3 is TGTGCCAGCAGCTTAGTTCTAGCGGGGGATGAGCAGTTCTTC. Its translation: CASSLVLAGDEQFF.

The chain links TRBV25-1 to TRBJ2-1, with 10 bases fitting TRBD2. CDR3 length equals 16 residues. The V gene's germline CDR1 is MGHDK and CDR2 SYGVNS. With V trimmed by 2 bases and J by 3 bases, 4 bases remained unmatched. DNA for the CDR3: TGTGCCAGCAGTGAACTAGCGGGAGCATACTACAATGAGCAGTTCTTC. It yields the protein CASSELAGAYYNEQFF.

The chain recombines TRBV12-3 or TRBV12-4 with TRBJ1-1; TRBD1 aligns across 9 bases. There are 15 residues in the CDR3. J gave up 0 bases and V 6 bases, and 5 bases lay outside the gene matches. CDR3 amino acids: CASRQGAVVNTEAFF. CDR3 bases: TGTGCCAGCAGACAGGGGGCAGTTGTGAACACTGAAGCTTTCTTT.

Many counts were recorded for this clonotype. J is TRBJ2-7 and V is TRBV3-1; D not resolved. CDR1 is LGHDT, CDR2 YNNKEL, per germline (reference sequence). The CDR3 is 14 residues long. The V end lost 3 bases, the J end lost 7 bases, and 16 bases lay between the germline ends. The CDR3 sequence: CASSQQGRLREQYF. As DNA, the CDR3 is TGTGCCAGCAGCCAGCAAGGACGACTTAGGGAGCAGTACTTC.

The V gene is TRBV2, the J gene TRBJ2-7; 13 nucleotides agree with TRBD2. Germline V gene sequence: CDR1 SNHLY, CDR2 FYNNEI. Germline trimming cut 9 bases from V and 6 bases from J; bases unmatched to any gene: 5. This CDR3 spans 13 amino acids. The CDR3 DNA reads as TGTGCCAGGCGACTAGCGGGAGGTGGCGAGCAGTACTTC. Translated: CARRLAGGGEQYF.

The rearrangement uses TRBV29-1 and TRBJ2-7; D is perhaps TRBD1 (6 bases). The CDR3 consists of 14 residues. CDR1 is SQVTM, CDR2 ANQGSEA, per germline. The V and J ends lost 6 bases and 2 bases respectively, with 17 bases between them. In DNA form, the CDR3 reads TGCAGCGTATCTAAAGGACAGTTGGCCTACGAGCAGTACTTC. Translated: CSVSKGQLAYEQYF.

The rearrangement links TRBV20-1 to TRBJ2-7; D may be TRBD2 (6 bases). The V end lost 3 bases, the J end lost 5 bases, and 11 bases lay between the germline ends. The length of the CDR3 is 12 residues. Germline lookup yields CDR1 DFQATT and CDR2 SNEGSKA (reference sequence). CDR3 amino acids: CSASRDFHEQYF. The DNA of the CDR3 is TGCAGTGCTAGCCGGGACTTCCACGAGCAGTACTTC.

This clonotype was counted at least ten times. The gene calls are TRBV28 and TRBJ2-7, with D hard to call. Between the trimmed V and J ends, which lost 6 bases and 9 bases, there was a span of 15 bases. Germline CDR1 and CDR2: MDHEN and SYDVKM. The CDR3 consists of 12 residues. The CDR3 here is CASSSPIMGQYF. In nucleotides, the CDR3 is TGTGCCAGCAGCTCGCCTATTATGGGGCAGTACTTC.

The table lists this clonotype with many counts. The rearrangement uses TRBV28 and TRBJ2-1; D not certain. The germline CDR1 and CDR2 sequences are MDHEN and SYDVKM. V dropped 8 bases and J dropped 3 bases, with 17 bases sitting between them. This CDR3 comprises 15 residues. CDR3 region: CASSSLDGLYNEQFF. The CDR3 nucleotides read TGTGCCAGCTCCTCTTTAGACGGTCTCTACAATGAGCAGTTCTTC.

This clonotype was recorded a few times. The rearrangement joins TRBV20-1 to TRBJ1-5; no definite D call. Trimming removed 4 bases at V and 0 bases at J, with 7 bases between. This CDR3 is built from 13 residues. Germline V lookup: CDR1 DFQATT, CDR2 SNEGSKA (reference sequence). CDR3 DNA: TGCAGTGCTACGGAGGATAGCAATCAGCCCCAGCATTTT. Translated, it gives CSATEDSNQPQHF.

This chain connects TRBV7-9 to TRBJ1-1; tentative D call: TRBD1 (6 bases). The CDR3 spans 13 residues. Germline V gene data show CDR1 as SEHNR and CDR2 as FQNEAQ (reference sequence). The V end lost 4 bases, the J end lost 10 bases, and 16 bases lay between the germline ends. CDR3 sequence: CASSSSGGAGAFF. The CDR3 region has the DNA TGTGCCAGCAGCTCAAGCGGGGGGGCTGGAGCTTTCTTT.

The sample holds a few counts of this clonotype. This chain links TRBV19 with TRBJ2-1; 9 bases are a match to TRBD2. The ends lost 2 bases at V and 8 bases at J; junction bases unmatched: 4. CDR3 length: 14 amino acids. The germline V gene encodes CDR1 LNHDA and CDR2 SQIVND (reference sequence). The CDR3 reads CASSISSGNDEQFF. DNA for the CDR3: TGTGCCAGTAGTATATCTAGCGGGAACGATGAGCAGTTCTTC.

The CDR3 is CASSPRRLSGDTQYF. The CDR3 nucleotides read TGTGCCAGCTCACCACGAAGGCTCTCGGGGGATACGCAGTATTTT. This chain uses TRBV18 with TRBJ2-3, with D perhaps TRBD2 (5 bases). CDR3 size: 15 residues. Trimming removed 1 base at V and 6 bases at J, with 14 bases between. Germline V lookup: CDR1 KGHSH, CDR2 LQKENI.

The chain uses TRBV2 and TRBJ2-7; TRBD2 is a possible D gene (6 bases). V lost 0 bases, J lost 7 bases, and 19 bases lay in between. Germline values: CDR1 SNHLY, CDR2 FYNNEI. The CDR3 extends over 16 amino acids. CDR3 coding DNA: TGTGCCAGCAGTGAAGCGCTAGGCGGAGGGTCGGGGGAGCAGTACTTC. It encodes CASSEALGGGSGEQYF.

This clonotype came up a few times. This may be a read error, as it is one base from a much larger clone. This chain uses TRBV12-3 or TRBV12-4 with TRBJ2-1; no reliable D call. Between the trimmed V and J ends, which lost 5 bases and 5 bases, there was a span of 4 bases. This CDR3 is built from 11 residues. CDR3 region: CASSANNEQFF. The CDR3 coding sequence is TGTGCCAGCAGTGCAAACAATGAGCAGTTCTTC.